The rows below give T cell receptor beta chains drawn from one sample of a study of blood T cell repertoires in COVID-19. Repertoires were generated with immunoSEQ multiplex PCR, while TCRdb's copy carries only in-frame clones and drops some. The sample consists of about 65,000 clones, approximately 93% of them appearing once. Input material: peripheral blood. These TCRs come from a man between 70 and 80 years old with active COVID-19. Each CDR3 is given with its conserved first and last residue.

j_call v_call cdr3_aa
TRBJ2-5 TRBV6-5 CASSYGTGVETQYF
TRBJ1-5 TRBV4-1 CASSQATPGQFWNQPQHF
TRBJ1-1 TRBV19 CASRTGGDTEAFF
TRBJ1-4 TRBV18 CASSRQGKANEKLFF
TRBJ1-2 TRBV6-5 CASSRVFDYGYTF
TRBJ2-2 TRBV6-5 CASSPYSGGTGELFF
TRBJ2-7 TRBV6-2/TRBV6-3 CASSYLPVSSYEQYF
TRBJ2-2 TRBV10-3 CAMTQGVTGELFF
TRBJ1-4 TRBV4-3 CASSQDLVSTNEKLFF
TRBJ1-5 TRBV19 CASSIDLGRGDQPQHF
TRBJ1-4 TRBV7-9 CASSPRFATNEKLFF
TRBJ2-1 TRBV6-6 CASSFRLAGGRNEQFF
TRBJ2-3 TRBV6-5 CASSGGTDTQYF
TRBJ2-5 TRBV18 CASSPGQGAMETQYF
TRBJ1-5 TRBV18 CASSPLETGATIRPQHF
TRBJ2-3 TRBV18 CASSPLAGDTDTQYF